This record concerns one T cell receptor beta chain sequence. The sample is drawn from a study of blood T cell repertoires in COVID-19. As for the study in general: Collection of acute and convalescent COVID-19 samples took place in the United States, Italy and Spain. T cells, B-cell-depleted T cells, or PBMCs provided the cDNA or gDNA that served as material.

Enrollees, about 18 to 90 years old, lived in about two dozen US areas. Shortly before study entry, within 2 weeks, exposed participants had met a COVID-19 case. Using immunoSEQ multiplex PCR, the repertoire was profiled, and TCRdb retains in-frame clones only, with some absent. The sample includes around 250,000 clones, 80% to 90% seen only once; the top ten take roughly 3%. Material for sequencing was PBMCs or T cells enriched from blood (not recorded which). This TCR derives from a woman in her thirties or forties who had been exposed to COVID-19.

The CDR3 loop is CASSHRGPYEQYF. Written as DNA, the CDR3 is TGTGCCAGCAGCCACAGGGGTCCCTACGAGCAGTACTTC. V usage is TRBV28 and J usage is TRBJ2-7, with 7 bases fitting TRBD1. This CDR3 spans 13 amino acids. Germline V CDR1 and CDR2: MDHEN, SYDVKM. V gave up 6 bases and J gave up 2 bases; unmatched junction bases: 4.